The 25 T cell receptor beta chains listed next were all sequenced from one sample in a study of T cells after yellow fever vaccination. In TCRdb, the 5' RACE reads were re-called with MiXCR into one record per CDR3 protein. The sample has over 120,000 distinct CDR3 sequences, approximately 6.6% seen once. Sequences were derived from CD4+ T cells sorted from PBMCs, sampled 10 days after the yellow fever booster vaccination. The receptors here all came from a man aged 25 to 40 who received the YFV17D yellow fever vaccine.

This clonotype was seen at least ten times. The chain couples TRBV24-1 to TRBJ1-5; D ambiguous. V shed 2 bases and J shed 3 bases, with 16 bases lying between them. Germline V CDR1 and CDR2: KGHDR, SFDVKD. The CDR3 loop spans 17 amino acids. CDR3 amino acids: CATSDYGLVKDNQPQHF. The CDR3 coding sequence is TGTGCCACCAGTGATTATGGGTTAGTTAAAGACAATCAGCCCCAGCATTTT.

The sample holds many counts of this clonotype. This sequence joins TRBV10-3 and TRBJ2-1, with 12 bases lining up with TRBD2. Germline-derived CDR1 and CDR2 are ENHRY and SYGVKD. V lost 9 bases to trimming and J lost 1 base; unmatched junction nucleotides: 7. There are 16 residues in the CDR3. The CDR3 loop reads CAIIRTSGESYNEQFF. DNA for the CDR3: TGTGCCATTATCCGGACTAGCGGGGAATCCTACAATGAGCAGTTCTTC.

This clonotype was detected ten times or more. This chain uses TRBV20-1 with TRBJ2-1, with 9 positions matching TRBD2. Trimming at V came to 2 bases and at J to 5 bases, leaving 13 bases not matched to a gene. The CDR3 covers 17 residues. The V gene's germline CDR1 is DFQATT and CDR2 SNEGSKA (reference sequence). CDR3 sequence (DNA): TGCAGTGCTAGATCACCCCGGACTAGCGTTTCGGACAATGAGCAGTTCTTC. Protein sequence: CSARSPRTSVSDNEQFF.

This clonotype was found many times. This chain uses TRBV3-1 with TRBJ2-2; 15 bases match TRBD2. Germline trimming cut 1 base from V and 5 bases from J; bases unmatched to any gene: 5. The CDR3 is 18 residues long. Germline V gene data show CDR1 as LGHDT and CDR2 as YNNKEL (reference sequence). The CDR3 spells CASSQGGLAGGGTGELFF. CDR3 sequence (DNA): TGTGCCAGCAGCCAAGGGGGACTAGCGGGAGGAGGAACCGGGGAGCTGTTTTTT.

The J gene is TRBJ2-5, the V gene TRBV7-3, with 9 bases fitting TRBD2. V lost 0 bases, J lost 2 bases, and 4 bases stayed unmatched. In germline, CDR1 is SGHTA, CDR2 FQGTGA. The CDR3 is made up of 16 amino acids. The CDR3 DNA reads as TGTGCCAGCAGCTTAACGGCTAGCGGGGAACAAGAGACCCAGTACTTC. This translates into CASSLTASGEQETQYF.

This clonotype has a count of ten or more. The chain employs TRBV20-1 and TRBJ2-3; 7 bases are a match to TRBD2. Germline V lookup: CDR1 DFQATT, CDR2 SNEGSKA (reference sequence). V shed 7 bases and J 1 base; nucleotides not matched to a gene: 5. The CDR3 spans 13 residues. The CDR3 nucleotides are TGCAGTGTCGGGAGGAGCGGCACAGATACGCAGTATTTT. It encodes CSVGRSGTDTQYF.

Remarks on this clonotype: A much larger clone lies a single base off, so this may be a read error. The chain couples TRBV5-1 to TRBJ2-2; D unclear. V lost 0 bases and J lost 7, with 13 bases in between. From germline, CDR1 is SGHRS and CDR2 YFSETQ. The CDR3 has 15 amino acids. CDR3 nucleotides: TGCGCCAGCAGCTTGGGTACAGTTTCCAACGGGGAGCTGTTTTTT. It is translated as CASSLGTVSNGELFF.

With regard to this clonotype: This sequence may be a read error, since a much larger clone differs from it by one base. The rearrangement uses TRBV14 and TRBJ2-1; possible D gene TRBD2, 6 bases. Germline CDR1 SGHDN, CDR2 FVKESK. The CDR3 runs to 16 residues. The CDR3 DNA reads as TGTGCCATCAGCCCCGGGGGTAGCGGCTCCTACAATGAGCAGTTCTTC. This codes for CAISPGGSGSYNEQFF.

The gene calls are TRBV7-9 and TRBJ2-1; 12 bases agree with TRBD2. CDR1 and CDR2 (germline): SEHNR, FQNEAQ (reference sequence). This CDR3 contains 14 residues. V shed 5 bases and J 10 bases; nucleotides not matched to a gene: 6. CDR3 DNA sequence: TGTGCCAGCAGCCTGGGACTAGCGGGCGAAGAGCAGTTCTTC. Amino acid sequence: CASSLGLAGEEQFF.

Ten or more counts support this clonotype. This rearrangement joins TRBV24-1 to TRBJ2-2; 12 positions match TRBD1. V lost 6 bases and J lost 7; bases outside the gene matches: 11. Germline V gene data show CDR1 as KGHDR and CDR2 as SFDVKD. CDR3 length: 17 amino acids. CDR3 coding DNA: TGTGCCACCAGTCCCCGGGACAGGGGGCAATTGAGCGGGGAGCTGTTTTTT. Translated: CATSPRDRGQLSGELFF.

This clonotype appeared many times. The chain links TRBV4-3 to TRBJ2-7, with TRBD2 as a possible D gene (5 bases). Germline-derived CDR1 and CDR2 are LGHNA and YSLEER. This CDR3 has 17 amino acids. V shed 2 bases and J shed 1 base, with 18 bases lying between them. Written as DNA, the CDR3 is TGCGCCAGCAGCCAATCCTCGGTCGGGAAGGGTTCCTACGAGCAGTACTTC. Protein product: CASSQSSVGKGSYEQYF.

This clonotype was found many times. The genes are TRBV10-3 and TRBJ2-7, with TRBD1 matching 9 bases. Germline V CDR1 and CDR2: ENHRY, SYGVKD. Trimming removed 10 bases from V and 7 bases from J; junction bases left unmatched: 8. The CDR3 is 12 amino acids. The CDR3 here is CATKRTGEEQYF. For the CDR3, the DNA is TGTGCCACGAAACGGACAGGGGAAGAGCAGTACTTC.

This clonotype was seen many times. The chain combines TRBV28 with TRBJ2-7; the D gene is possibly TRBD1 (5 bases). Germline CDR1 MDHEN, CDR2 SYDVKM. The V end lost 3 bases, the J end lost 9 bases, and 21 bases lay between the germline ends. The CDR3 runs to 15 residues. The DNA of the CDR3 is TGTGCCAGCAGTTTTTCGGGCAGGGCCCCGAATGGGCAGTACTTC. This sequence encodes CASSFSGRAPNGQYF.

In the case of this clonotype: Just one base apart from a much larger clone, this may be a read error. This chain links TRBV20-1 with TRBJ1-1; the D is unclear. The CDR3 length is 13 residues. Germline lookup yields CDR1 DFQATT and CDR2 SNEGSKA (reference sequence). CDR3 in DNA: TGCAGTGCTGGCAGGACCTCGGGCGCTGAAGTTTTCTTT. Encoded protein: CSAGRTSGAEVFF.

This clonotype came up a few times. V is TRBV5-1 and J is TRBJ2-7; 8 bases match TRBD1. This CDR3 spans 16 amino acids. Germline loops: CDR1 SGHRS, CDR2 YFSETQ. The trim removed 4 bases at V and 6 bases at J, leaving 15 bases unmatched. The CDR3 is CASSRGVVTGDGEQYF. The CDR3 bases are TGCGCCAGCAGCCGTGGCGTAGTGACAGGGGACGGCGAGCAGTACTTC.

This clonotype was detected a few times. The rearrangement links TRBV5-1 to TRBJ2-2; 13 positions match TRBD2. The germline CDR1 and CDR2 sequences are SGHRS and YFSETQ. The trim removed 2 bases at V and 4 bases at J, leaving 5 bases unmatched. CDR3 length: 17 residues. The CDR3 here is CASSFWTSGRTTGELFF. The CDR3 DNA follows: TGCGCCAGCAGCTTCTGGACTAGCGGGAGAACCACCGGGGAGCTGTTTTTT. Filled out from reference TRBV5-1 and TRBJ2-2, the complete variable domain reads KAGVTQTPRYLIKTRGQQVTLSCSPISGHRSVSWYQQTPGQGLQFLFEYFSETQRNKGNFPGRFSGRQFSNSRSEMNVSTLELGDSALYLCASSFWTSGRTTGELFFGEGSRLTVL.

The sample holds many counts of this clonotype. The rearrangement uses TRBV18 and TRBJ2-2, with D unresolved. Looked up from germline, CDR1 is KGHSH and CDR2 is LQKENI. V shed 5 bases and J shed 6 bases, with 10 bases lying between them. The CDR3 loop spans 13 amino acids. CDR3 DNA sequence: TGTGCCAGCTCATCTCAGAGCCCCGGGGAGCTGTTTTTT. It is translated as CASSSQSPGELFF.

This sequence joins TRBV29-1 and TRBJ2-3; 10 nucleotides line up with TRBD2. Germline CDR1 is SQVTM and CDR2 is ANQGSEA. There are 16 residues in the CDR3. J lost 0 bases, V lost 7 bases, and 10 bases had no gene match. The CDR3 sequence: CSGSGRPSTSTDTQYF. DNA for the CDR3: TGCAGCGGTAGCGGGAGGCCTTCCACTAGCACAGATACGCAGTATTTT.

There are many counts of this clonotype. V gene TRBV5-1 combines with J gene TRBJ2-2; D unclear. This CDR3 is built from 16 residues. The ends were cut back, 0 bases at V and 7 bases at J, with 16 bases in the middle. CDR1 SGHRS and CDR2 YFSETQ come from the germline V gene. In DNA form, the CDR3 reads TGCGCCAGCAGCTTGGTCCAGAGTGGCACCGGCGGGGAGCTGTTTTTT. This codes for CASSLVQSGTGGELFF.

On this clonotype: One base away lies a much larger clone, so this may be a sequencing read error. The rearrangement links TRBV5-5 to TRBJ2-5, with D possibly being TRBD1 (7 bases). The CDR3 extends over 14 amino acids. With 3 bases removed from V and 7 bases from J, the gap between germline ends came to 16 bases. From germline, CDR1 is SGHKS and CDR2 YYEKEE (reference sequence). CDR3 in amino acids: CASSSFQGGGTQYF. In DNA form, the CDR3 reads TGTGCCAGCAGCTCCTTTCAGGGGGGAGGGACCCAGTACTTC.

This clonotype was seen at least ten times. The rearrangement uses TRBV19 and TRBJ2-5; D is undetermined. Trimming left V 7 bases short and J 3 bases short, with 9 bases between. Germline CDR1 reads LNHDA; CDR2 reads SQIVND (reference sequence). The CDR3 length is 12 residues. The CDR3 nucleotides read TGTGCCAGTAAAGGCTGGGAAGAGACCCAGTACTTC. It is translated as CASKGWEETQYF.

Many counts were recorded for this clonotype. The chain combines TRBV28 with TRBJ2-2, with 11 positions matching TRBD1. Trimming cost V 6 bases and J 6 bases; bases outside gene matches: 9. This CDR3 contains 16 residues. From germline, CDR1 is MDHEN and CDR2 SYDVKM. The CDR3 nucleotides read TGTGCCAGCAGCACTTCCGGGACAGGGGGTGCCGGGGAGCTGTTTTTT. Amino acid sequence: CASSTSGTGGAGELFF. Based on the CDR3 plus reference TRBV28 and TRBJ2-2, the full variable domain is DVKVTQSSRYLVKRTGEKVFLECVQDMDHENMFWYRQDPGLGLRLIYFSYDVKMKEKGDIPEGYSVSREKKERFSLILESASTNQTSMYLCASSTSGTGGAGELFFGEGSRLTVL.

Ten or more counts support this clonotype. The chain combines TRBV27 with TRBJ2-7, with a tentative D call TRBD2 (6 bases). There are 15 residues in the CDR3. Trimming took off 0 bases at V and 3 bases at J, with 12 bases between the two ends. The germline V gene has CDR1 MNHEY and CDR2 SMNVEV (reference sequence). CDR3 in amino acids: CASSLSIGGYYEQYF. CDR3 bases: TGTGCCAGCAGTTTATCGATTGGAGGGTACTACGAGCAGTACTTC.

This clonotype was observed at least ten times. V gene TRBV6-2 or TRBV6-3 combines with J gene TRBJ2-3, with D perhaps assigned TRBD1 or TRBD2 (5 bases each). Germline V CDR1 and CDR2: MNHEY, SVGEGT. The CDR3 is made up of 17 amino acids. V was shortened by 6 bases and J by 0 bases, with 19 bases between the two germline ends. CDR3 nucleotides: TGTGCCAGCAGCCCCCCTTCGGGGCCACCTAGCACAGATACGCAGTATTTT. The encoded protein is CASSPPSGPPSTDTQYF.

This clonotype was recorded many times. The chain is built from TRBV11-2 and TRBJ2-3; 10 bases line up with TRBD1. Trimming cost V 8 bases and J 0 bases; bases outside gene matches: 20. This CDR3 is 20 amino acids long. Germline CDR1 and CDR2: SGHAT and FQNNGV. CDR3 bases: TGTGCCAGCTCGCGCCGACGACAGGGGGCGGGGGCTACTAGCACAGATACGCAGTATTTT. It specifies CASSRRRQGAGATSTDTQYF.